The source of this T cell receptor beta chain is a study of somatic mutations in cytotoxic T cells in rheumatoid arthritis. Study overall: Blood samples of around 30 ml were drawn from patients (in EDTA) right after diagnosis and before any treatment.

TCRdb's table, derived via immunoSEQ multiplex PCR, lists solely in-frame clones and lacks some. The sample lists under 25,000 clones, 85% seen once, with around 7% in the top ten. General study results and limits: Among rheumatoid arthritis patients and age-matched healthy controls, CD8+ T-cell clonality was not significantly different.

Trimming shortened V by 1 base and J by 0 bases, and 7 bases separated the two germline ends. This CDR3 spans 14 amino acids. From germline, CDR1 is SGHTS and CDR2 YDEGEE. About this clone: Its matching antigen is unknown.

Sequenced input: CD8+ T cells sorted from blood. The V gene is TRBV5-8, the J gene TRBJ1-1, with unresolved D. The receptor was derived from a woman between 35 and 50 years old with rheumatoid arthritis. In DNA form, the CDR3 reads TGTGCCAGCAGCTTGTACATCTTGAACACTGAAGCTTTCTTT. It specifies CASSLYILNTEAFF.